This TCR beta chain was identified in a study of blood T cell repertoires in COVID-19. V was cut by 6 bases and J by 1 base, with 15 bases left in between. Per germline, CDR1 MDHEN and CDR2 SYDVKM. The CDR3 spans 15 residues. Repertoires were generated with immunoSEQ multiplex PCR, while TCRdb's copy carries only in-frame clones and drops some. The table has under 200,000 clones, roughly 84% seen once; the top ten hold 1.5%. The sequenced sample consisted of peripheral blood. The rearrangement links TRBV28 to TRBJ1-1, with D tentatively TRBD1 (5 bases). The TCR sequence derives from a human donor in a cohort sampled during active COVID-19. This CDR3 is CASSRVGDGNTEAFF. CDR3 DNA sequence: TGTGCCAGCAGCAGGGTCGGTGATGGGAACACTGAAGCTTTCTTT.